This TCR beta chain was recovered during a study of T cells in Graves' hyperthyroidism and ophthalmopathy. For the study at large: The initial diagnosis was the point when peripheral blood was collected, ahead of any treatment.

From RNA transcripts, TCR beta CDR3 regions were amplified. In the first-round RT-PCR of the TCR CDR3, the HTBI primer set was used. Each CDR3 protein is one row after TCRdb ran MiXCR on the multiplex PCR reads. The profile shows about 320,000 distinct CDR3 sequences, approximately 16% of them singletons. The CDR3 has 14 residues. V dropped 2 bases and J dropped 1 base, with 9 bases sitting between them. CDR1 is GTSNPN, CDR2 SVGIG, per germline (reference sequence). Findings of the study overall: Most thyroid clonotypes that were expanded above 0.001 also turned up in blood.

Hyperthyroidism had been newly diagnosed in patients aged 18 to 65, and its duration was under 2 months. PBMCs were collected from a roughly 10 ml volume of fresh peripheral blood. Turning to this clonotype: The target antigen is unknown.

The sequenced sample was blood. This chain connects TRBV30 to TRBJ1-5; TRBD1 is a possible D gene (6 bases). This TCR derives from a man aged 30 to 39 with Graves' hyperthyroidism. CDR3 loop: CAWSLGQSNQPQHF. DNA for the CDR3: TGTGCCTGGAGTCTCGGACAGAGCAATCAGCCCCAGCATTTT. Full variable domain (missing parts from reference TRBV30 and TRBJ1-5): SQTIHQWPATLVQPVGSPLSLECTVEGTSNPNLYWYRQAAGRGLQLLFYSVGIGQISSEVPQNLSASRPQDRQFILSSKKLLLSDSGFYLCAWSLGQSNQPQHFGDGTRLSIL.